This T cell receptor (beta chain) stems from a study of blood T cell repertoires in COVID-19. Turning to the study itself: PBMCs, B-cell-depleted T cells, or T cells were the source of the cDNA or gDNA that made up the material.

Authors' methods: Reference gene primers were amplified, and this amplification served to estimate nucleated cell counts. Profiled with immunoSEQ multiplex PCR; TCRdb holds only in-frame clones, not every one. Clone size and V and J calls were adopted from that table, with D and trimming inferred from the DNA. The data hold about 140,000 clones, with around 86% observed a single time. Per the germline V gene, CDR1 is LNHDA and CDR2 is SQIVND (reference sequence). The CDR3 extends over 12 amino acids. V lost 4 bases to trimming and J lost 5 bases, with 9 bases between them. The sample taken for sequencing was peripheral blood. This clonotype originated in a man aged 45-60 years who had recovered from COVID-19. The chain uses TRBV19 and TRBJ2-7; tentatively, D is TRBD1 (5 bases). CDR3 sequence reads: CASSRAGNEQYF. The DNA of the CDR3 is TGTGCCAGTAGTAGGGCAGGGAACGAGCAGTACTTC.